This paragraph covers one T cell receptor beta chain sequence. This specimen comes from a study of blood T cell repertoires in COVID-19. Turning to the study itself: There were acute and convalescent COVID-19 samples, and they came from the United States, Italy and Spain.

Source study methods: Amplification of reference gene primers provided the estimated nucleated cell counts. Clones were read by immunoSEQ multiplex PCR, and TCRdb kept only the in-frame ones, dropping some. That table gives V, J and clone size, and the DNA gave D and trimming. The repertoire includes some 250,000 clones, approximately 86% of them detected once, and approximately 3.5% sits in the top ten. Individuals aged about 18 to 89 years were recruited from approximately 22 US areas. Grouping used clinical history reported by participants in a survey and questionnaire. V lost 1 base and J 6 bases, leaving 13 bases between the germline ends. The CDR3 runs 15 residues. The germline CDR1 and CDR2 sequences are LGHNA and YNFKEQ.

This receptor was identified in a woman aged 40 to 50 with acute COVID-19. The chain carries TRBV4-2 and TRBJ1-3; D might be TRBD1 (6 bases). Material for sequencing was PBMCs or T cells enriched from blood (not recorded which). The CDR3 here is CASSQARQGTNTIYF. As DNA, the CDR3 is TGTGCCAGCAGCCAAGCCCGGCAGGGGACAAACACCATATATTTT.